A single sample gave rise to the 24 T cell receptor beta chains below, sequenced in a study of blood T cell repertoires in COVID-19. Sequencing used immunoSEQ multiplex PCR; TCRdb keeps in-frame clones, though not all of them. The sample consists of some 150,000 clones, approximately 79% of them appearing once. Specimen: PBMCs or T cells enriched from blood (not recorded which). These receptors all stem from a woman between 45 and 65 years old who had recovered from COVID-19.

V is TRBV5-1 and J is TRBJ2-7; TRBD2 agrees at 13 bases. The V and J ends lost 0 bases and 4 bases, in that order; junction bases with no gene match: 4. Per the germline V gene, CDR1 is SGHRS and CDR2 is YFSETQ. CDR3 length: 16 residues. CDR3 sequence (DNA): TGCGCCAGCAGCTTGGGGGGGACTAGCGGGGTTTACGAGCAGTACTTC. Protein sequence: CASSLGGTSGVYEQYF.

CDR3 protein: CASSLVVEGAGYEQYF. CDR3 in DNA: TGTGCCAGCAGCTTAGTCGTCGAGGGTGCTGGCTACGAGCAGTACTTC. V is TRBV7-9 and J is TRBJ2-7; D may be TRBD2 (5 bases). V was shortened by 1 base and J by 3 bases, with 16 bases between the two germline ends. The CDR3 consists of 16 residues. CDR1 is SEHNR and CDR2 is FQNEAQ in the germline V gene (reference sequence).

In this sample, this clone turned up once. The chain uses TRBV3-1 (or the pseudogene TRBV3-2) and TRBJ2-7; TRBD2 agrees at 8 bases. The germline gives CDR1 LGHDT, CDR2 YNNKEL (reference sequence). The V segment lost 3 bases and the J segment 0 bases; nucleotides outside the gene matches: 4. This CDR3 spans 15 amino acids. In DNA form, the CDR3 reads TGTGCCAGCAGCCAGGTAGCGGGAAGCTCCTACGAGCAGTACTTC. This encodes CASSQVAGSSYEQYF.

The chain couples TRBV5-1 to TRBJ2-1; the match to TRBD1 covers 8 bases. With 4 bases clipped from V and 1 base from J, the junction kept 4 bases outside the gene matches. Germline CDR1 is SGHRS and CDR2 is YFSETQ. This CDR3 region has 15 residues. The CDR3 nucleotides are TGCGCCAGCAGCCTGGACAGGGCATCCTACAATGAGCAGTTCTTC. Translating it yields CASSLDRASYNEQFF. The variable domain in full, completed from reference TRBV5-1 and TRBJ2-1, reads KAGVTQTPRYLIKTRGQQVTLSCSPISGHRSVSWYQQTPGQGLQFLFEYFSETQRNKGNFPGRFSGRQFSNSRSEMNVSTLELGDSALYLCASSLDRASYNEQFFGPGTRLTVL.

This chain uses TRBV11-3 with TRBJ2-7; D perhaps matches TRBD1 (5 bases). V was clipped by 7 bases and J by 0 bases, with 13 bases between them. This CDR3 region has 14 residues. The germline gives CDR1 SGHNT, CDR2 YENEEA. CDR3 protein: CASMQGSSSYEQYF. The CDR3 region has the DNA TGTGCCAGCATGCAGGGCTCAAGCTCCTACGAGCAGTACTTC.

This clone has a handful of counts. The gene calls are TRBV6-1 and TRBJ1-5, with 8 bases identical to TRBD1. J was trimmed by 7 bases and V by 2 bases; bases with no gene match: 4. The CDR3 is made up of 14 amino acids. CDR1 is MNHNS and CDR2 is SASEGT in the germline V gene. The CDR3 protein is CASSEQGAGQPQHF. CDR3 bases: TGTGCCAGCAGTGAACAGGGGGCCGGGCAGCCCCAGCATTTT.

The chain uses TRBV4-2 and TRBJ2-1; 7 bases line up with TRBD1. J gave up 3 bases and V 1 base, and 9 bases lay outside the gene matches. This CDR3 is built from 17 residues. Germline CDR1 LGHNA, CDR2 YNFKEQ. This chain's CDR3 is CASSQGGKGAGYNEQFF. DNA for the CDR3: TGTGCCAGCAGCCAAGGGGGTAAGGGGGCCGGCTACAATGAGCAGTTCTTC.

A few counts support this clone. The genes are TRBV19 and TRBJ1-3; 8 positions agree with TRBD1. The CDR3 has 15 amino acids. The germline V gene has CDR1 LNHDA and CDR2 SQIVND (reference sequence). V shed 5 bases and J 2 bases; nucleotides not matched to a gene: 5. CDR3 residues: CASSPGQGPGNTIYF. Written as DNA, the CDR3 is TGTGCCAGTAGTCCAGGACAGGGCCCTGGAAACACCATATATTTT. Together with reference TRBV19 and TRBJ1-3, the CDR3 gives the full variable domain: DGGITQSPKYLFRKEGQNVTLSCEQNLNHDAMYWYRQDPGQGLRLIYYSQIVNDFQKGDIAEGYSVSREKKESFPLTVTSAQKNPTAFYLCASSPGQGPGNTIYFGEGSWLTVV.

The V gene is TRBV2, the J gene TRBJ2-7, with 9 positions matching TRBD1. The CDR3 loop spans 17 amino acids. CDR1 is SNHLY and CDR2 is FYNNEI in the germline V gene. The V and J ends lost 5 bases and 4 bases, in that order; junction bases with no gene match: 15. CDR3 protein: CASSPNPGQGFSYEQYF. In nucleotides, the CDR3 is TGTGCCAGCAGTCCTAACCCGGGACAGGGATTTTCTTACGAGCAGTACTTC.

The rearrangement links TRBV4-1 to TRBJ2-7, with 7 bases matching TRBD1. The germline V gene encodes CDR1 MGHRA and CDR2 YSYEKL. The CDR3 has 13 amino acids. J gave up 7 bases and V 2 bases, and 5 bases lay outside the gene matches. CDR3 region: CASSQNRGWEQYF. For the CDR3, the DNA is TGCGCCAGCAGCCAAAACAGGGGTTGGGAGCAGTACTTC.

This clone appeared a single time. CDR3 DNA sequence: TGTGCCAGCAGCCTTGACAGGGGCCTAGCGGGCTACACCTTC. This sequence encodes CASSLDRGLAGYTF. The chain employs TRBV5-8 and TRBJ1-2; 8 bases match TRBD1. V was pared by 4 bases and J by 8 bases, with 10 bases of the junction left unmatched. This CDR3 contains 14 residues. In germline, CDR1 is SGHTS, CDR2 YDEGEE.

V and J are TRBV7-3 and TRBJ1-6, with unresolved D. The CDR3 consists of 13 residues. V shed 3 bases and J shed 10 bases, with 10 bases lying between them. Germline lookup yields CDR1 SGHTA and CDR2 FQGTGA. CDR3 amino acids: CASSLSGGSPLHF. The CDR3 DNA sequence: TGTGCCAGCAGCTTGAGCGGTGGCTCACCCCTCCACTTT.

This chain connects TRBV11-3 to TRBJ2-2; TRBD2 agrees at 7 bases. The junction had 9 bases not matched to a gene; V was cut back by 4 bases and J by 1 base. Looked up from germline, CDR1 is SGHNT and CDR2 is YENEEA. The CDR3 length is 17 residues. The DNA for the CDR3 is TGTGCCAGCAGCTCGGGCCTATGGGGGGGGAACACCGGGGAGCTGTTTTTT. Its protein product is CASSSGLWGGNTGELFF. Filled out from reference TRBV11-3 and TRBJ2-2, the complete variable domain reads EAGVVQSPRYKIIEKKQPVAFWCNPISGHNTLYWYLQNLGQGPELLIRYENEEAVDDSQLPKDRFSAERLKGVDSTLKIQPAELGDSAVYLCASSSGLWGGNTGELFFGEGSRLTVL.

The gene calls are TRBV29-1 and TRBJ2-5, with 9 bases fitting TRBD2. The ends lost 0 bases at V and 4 bases at J; junction bases unmatched: 9. This CDR3 is built from 16 residues. CDR1 is SQVTM and CDR2 is ANQGSEA in the germline V gene. CDR3: CSVEDWDSGGLETQYF. The CDR3 nucleotides read TGCAGCGTTGAAGATTGGGATAGCGGGGGATTAGAGACCCAGTACTTC.

The chain uses TRBV6-5 and TRBJ1-3; no firm D call. The CDR3 contains 15 residues. The ends were cut back, 4 bases at V and 1 base at J, with 11 bases in the middle. Germline V gene data show CDR1 as MNHEY and CDR2 as SVGAGI. CDR3 bases: TGTGCCAGCAGTTCCGTCGTGCGTTCTGGAAACACCATATATTTT. Protein sequence: CASSSVVRSGNTIYF.

The chain has TRBV5-1 and TRBJ2-5; 10 bases map to TRBD2. CDR3 size: 19 residues. Losses at the gene ends were 0 bases for V and 1 base for J; bases not matched to a gene: 12. Per the germline V gene, CDR1 is SGHRS and CDR2 is YFSETQ. The CDR3 reads CASSLGPLRSGGAQETQYF. The CDR3 DNA reads TGCGCCAGCAGCTTGGGACCCCTAAGGAGCGGGGGGGCCCAAGAGACCCAGTACTTC.

This chain uses TRBV4-1 with TRBJ1-2; perhaps TRBD1 as D (6 bases). The germline CDR1 and CDR2 sequences are MGHRA and YSYEKL. This CDR3 has 15 residues. Deletions cut 3 bases from V and 1 base from J, with 12 bases between. The CDR3 reads CASSQRTVLNYGYTF. The CDR3 DNA reads TGCGCCAGCAGCCAGCGGACAGTACTTAACTATGGCTACACCTTC.

The chain is built from TRBV7-2 and TRBJ2-3; TRBD2 might be the D (7 bases). Deletions cut 5 bases from V and 5 bases from J, with 14 bases between. The CDR3 is made up of 14 amino acids. From germline, CDR1 is SGHTA and CDR2 FQGNSA. The CDR3 nucleotides are TGTGCCAGCAGCCCCGGGGGGCCCGGAGATACGCAGTATTTT. The encoded protein is CASSPGGPGDTQYF.

The rearrangement joins TRBV29-1 to TRBJ1-1, with a tentative D call TRBD1 (6 bases). This CDR3 spans 13 amino acids. Germline V gene lookup returns CDR1 SQVTM and CDR2 ANQGSEA. Deletions cut 4 bases from V and 2 bases from J, with 11 bases between. The chain's CDR3 is CSVVGRGNTEAFF. The DNA for the CDR3 is TGCAGCGTTGTGGGCAGGGGCAACACTGAAGCTTTCTTT.

This chain joins TRBV11-3 and TRBJ2-7; 8 bases agree with TRBD1. The V and J ends lost 4 bases and 4 bases, in that order; junction bases with no gene match: 12. Germline V gene lookup returns CDR1 SGHNT and CDR2 YENEEA. The CDR3 is 16 amino acids. The CDR3 spells CASSYDPWTGKYEQYF. CDR3 coding DNA: TGTGCCAGCAGCTACGACCCCTGGACAGGGAAATACGAGCAGTACTTC.

The chain is built from TRBV14 and TRBJ2-3; 14 bases are a match to TRBD2. The CDR3 has 18 amino acids. Germline loops: CDR1 SGHDN, CDR2 FVKESK. Trimming at V came to 4 bases and at J to 6 bases, leaving 12 bases not matched to a gene. The CDR3 DNA reads as TGTGCCAGCAGCCGGTCGGGTCGGGGACTAGCGGGAGAGGATACGCAGTATTTT. This sequence encodes CASSRSGRGLAGEDTQYF. Combining the CDR3 with reference TRBV14 and TRBJ2-3 gives the whole variable domain EAGVTQFPSHSVIEKGQTVTLRCDPISGHDNLYWYRRVMGKEIKFLLHFVKESKQDESGMPNNRFLAERTGGTYSTLKVQPAELEDSGVYFCASSRSGRGLAGEDTQYFGPGTRLTVL.

The chain has TRBV28 and TRBJ1-5, with 9 bases identical to TRBD1. Losses at the gene ends were 6 bases for V and 6 bases for J; bases not matched to a gene: 9. This CDR3 is 15 amino acids long. Germline V CDR1 and CDR2: MDHEN, SYDVKM. The CDR3 is CASRPSGQGGQPQHF. The CDR3 DNA reads as TGTGCCAGCAGGCCCTCGGGACAGGGTGGTCAGCCCCAGCATTTT.

The chain employs TRBV7-2 and TRBJ2-7; 9 bases agree with TRBD1. Germline values: CDR1 SGHTA, CDR2 FQGNSA. The CDR3 is 17 residues long. After removal of 4 bases from V and 3 bases from J, the junction contained 13 bases not matched to a gene. The CDR3 loop is CASSSRDREGGSYEQYF. In nucleotides, the CDR3 is TGTGCCAGCAGCTCCCGGGACAGGGAGGGTGGAAGCTACGAGCAGTACTTC.

V is TRBV11-1 and J is TRBJ2-7; TRBD1 is a possible D gene (6 bases). The CDR3 is 14 amino acids. Germline V gene sequence: CDR1 SGHAT, CDR2 FQDESV (reference sequence). The germline V and J ends were trimmed by 5 bases and 4 bases, with 15 bases remaining between them. CDR3 in amino acids: CASSHSGTNYEQYF. The CDR3 DNA is TGTGCCAGCAGCCATTCCGGGACAAATTACGAGCAGTACTTC.